What follows are 21 T cell receptor beta chains derived from one specimen sequenced in a study of blood T cells in healthy people across ages. Through a sample-barcoded 5' primer and a J-beta primer mix, a second PCR was run for about 6 to 12 cycles. TCRdb ran MiXCR on the 5' RACE reads and lists one entry per CDR3 protein. The data contain about 1.7 million distinct CDR3 sequences, roughly 27% of them seen just once; the ten biggest clones take up approximately 7.7%. The sample comprised blood. Receptor source: a woman aged 30 to 39 in good health.

About this clonotype: A much larger clone differs from this one at a single base, so this may be a read error. The chain combines TRBV29-1 with TRBJ2-1; possible D gene TRBD2, 6 bases. Gene TRBJ2-7 matches the end of the DNA better, so the J call may be wrong. The V gene's germline CDR1 is SQVTM and CDR2 ANQGSEA. The CDR3 loop spans 14 amino acids. As DNA, the CDR3 is TGCAGCGTTGACGGGAGTGGGGCTTACAATGAGCAGTACTTC. Residues: CSVDGSGAYNEQYF.

This clonotype was seen ten or more times. The V gene is TRBV4-2, the J gene TRBJ2-5; D is unresolved. Germline CDR1 reads LGHNA; CDR2 reads YNFKEQ. With 3 bases removed from V and 2 bases from J, the gap between germline ends came to 10 bases. The CDR3 consists of 14 residues. The CDR3 DNA is TGTGCCAGCAGCCAGCCGGGCCGTCAAGAGACCCAGTACTTC. Its protein is CASSQPGRQETQYF.

DNA of the CDR3: TGTGCCATCAGTGAGGCGGCCCGGTCGAATGAGCAGTTCTTC. Translation gives CAISEAARSNEQFF. The J gene is TRBJ2-1, the V gene TRBV10-3, with unresolved D. The CDR3 has 14 residues. The germline V gene has CDR1 ENHRY and CDR2 SYGVKD. Trimming cost V 2 bases and J 7 bases, with 12 bases left between them.

In the case of this clonotype: One end of the junction is discordant with germline, which a read error may explain. The V gene is TRBV5-1, the J gene TRBJ2-7; TRBD1 matches 9 bases. Germline loops: CDR1 SGHRS, CDR2 YFSETQ. The CDR3 totals 14 residues. The CDR3 loop reads CANSPGQGGDEQYF. The CDR3 region has the DNA TGCGCCAACAGCCCGGGACAGGGAGGCGACGAGCAGTACTTC.

This clonotype occurred a few times. The chain combines TRBV6-1 with TRBJ1-2; TRBD1 might be the D (6 bases). V was cut by 8 bases and J by 3 bases, with 13 bases left in between. Looked up from germline, CDR1 is MNHNS and CDR2 is SASEGT. The CDR3 covers 13 residues. The CDR3 DNA reads as TGTGCCAGCGAAAGGGGGGGCCACTATGGCTACACCTTC. It encodes CASERGGHYGYTF.

The table lists this clonotype with a few counts. The chain combines TRBV20-1 with TRBJ2-4; D is uncertain. Germline values: CDR1 DFQATT, CDR2 SNEGSKA (reference sequence). Trimming shortened V by 1 base and J by 3 bases, and 13 bases separated the two germline ends. CDR3 length equals 15 residues. CDR3 protein: CSARVPWGSKNIQYF. Written as DNA, the CDR3 is TGCAGTGCTAGAGTCCCGTGGGGTAGCAAAAACATTCAGTACTTC.

The V gene is TRBV20-1, the J gene TRBJ2-1; 9 bases map to TRBD2. Germline-derived CDR1 and CDR2 are DFQATT and SNEGSKA (reference sequence). This CDR3 has 15 residues. V was pared by 0 bases and J by 7 bases, with 7 bases of the junction left unmatched. This chain's CDR3 is CSARDLAGGPNEQFF. As DNA, the CDR3 is TGCAGTGCTAGAGATCTGGCGGGAGGGCCTAATGAGCAGTTCTTC.

The table lists this clonotype with a few counts. The chain is built from TRBV6-5 and TRBJ2-5; D possibly uses TRBD1 or TRBD2 (5 bases each). Trimming took 2 bases from V and 11 from J, leaving 18 bases between them. Germline CDR1 MNHEY, CDR2 SVGAGI. The CDR3 consists of 14 residues. The CDR3 protein is CASSYVTGGTGQYF. In nucleotides, the CDR3 is TGTGCCAGCAGTTACGTTACAGGTGGTACGGGGCAGTACTTC.

This clonotype was found a few times. This sequence joins TRBV20-1 and TRBJ1-2; 7 bases agree with TRBD1. V dropped 1 base and J dropped 4; count of bases not matched to a gene: 9. The CDR3 consists of 15 residues. Germline V gene data show CDR1 as DFQATT and CDR2 as SNEGSKA (reference sequence). This chain's CDR3 is CSARAAGGTVYGYTF. CDR3 nucleotides: TGCAGTGCTAGAGCTGCAGGAGGGACAGTCTATGGCTACACCTTC.

The chain carries TRBV7-2 and TRBJ2-5, with D perhaps matching TRBD1 or TRBD2 (7 bases each). The CDR3 is 15 residues long. Germline V CDR1 and CDR2: SGHTA, FQGNSA. V lost 5 bases and J 3 bases, leaving 16 bases between the germline ends. The chain's CDR3 is CASSPAGQRKETQYF. In nucleotides, the CDR3 is TGTGCCAGCAGCCCAGCGGGACAGCGCAAAGAGACCCAGTACTTC.

V is TRBV10-3 and J is TRBJ2-7, with D possibly matching TRBD1 (6 bases). V was trimmed by 11 bases and J by 5 bases, leaving 19 bases between them. Looked up from germline, CDR1 is ENHRY and CDR2 is SYGVKD. This CDR3 has 13 residues. CDR3 sequence reads: CALKDSFSHEQYF. CDR3 in DNA: TGTGCCCTAAAGGACAGTTTTTCCCACGAGCAGTACTTC.

This clonotype is a singleton in its sample. The chain couples TRBV4-1 to TRBJ2-2, with 7 nucleotides matching TRBD1. The CDR3 has 14 residues. V was clipped by 6 bases and J by 4 bases; unmatched bases: 5. Germline loops: CDR1 MGHRA, CDR2 YSYEKL. CDR3 in amino acids: CASSSTGVTGELFF. The CDR3 coding sequence is TGCGCCAGCAGTTCAACAGGGGTCACCGGGGAGCTGTTTTTT.

The chain joins TRBV12-3 or TRBV12-4 to TRBJ2-1, with D perhaps being TRBD1 or TRBD2 (5 bases each). The CDR3 is made up of 16 amino acids. With 1 base removed from V and 5 bases from J, the gap between germline ends came to 15 bases. In DNA, the CDR3 is TGTGCCAGCAGTTTAGAAGGGACGGCAAGGAACAATGAGCAGTTCTTC. Translated: CASSLEGTARNNEQFF.

V and J are TRBV20-1 and TRBJ2-1; D not certain. Germline V gene lookup returns CDR1 DFQATT and CDR2 SNEGSKA (reference sequence). This CDR3 has 14 amino acids. V lost 2 bases to trimming and J lost 4 bases, with 12 bases between them. The CDR3 nucleotides read TGCAGTGCTAGATCGATCTCGGTATACAATGAGCAGTTCTTC. This translates into CSARSISVYNEQFF.

This clonotype was seen more than once but under ten times. The J gene is TRBJ1-2, the V gene TRBV5-1; no firm D call. The CDR3 has 15 residues. Germline loops: CDR1 SGHRS, CDR2 YFSETQ. V shed 3 bases and J shed 7 bases, with 19 bases lying between them. This CDR3 reads CASSSGRPTAGGYTF. DNA for the CDR3: TGCGCCAGCAGCTCTGGACGGCCAACAGCGGGTGGCTACACCTTC. Full variable domain (outside the CDR3, taken from reference TRBV5-1 and TRBJ1-2): KAGVTQTPRYLIKTRGQQVTLSCSPISGHRSVSWYQQTPGQGLQFLFEYFSETQRNKGNFPGRFSGRQFSNSRSEMNVSTLELGDSALYLCASSSGRPTAGGYTFGSGTRLTVV.

The chain employs TRBV5-1 and TRBJ2-3; no definite D call. The CDR3 has 12 amino acids. Per the germline V gene, CDR1 is SGHRS and CDR2 is YFSETQ. V was cut by 2 bases and J by 6 bases, with 7 bases left in between. As DNA, the CDR3 is TGCGCCAGCAGCTTAGGAGATGATACGCAGTATTTT. Protein: CASSLGDDTQYF.

The gene calls are TRBV2 and TRBJ2-7; a possible D gene is TRBD1 (6 bases). CDR1 is SNHLY, CDR2 FYNNEI, per germline. The CDR3 is made up of 15 amino acids. V lost 8 bases, J lost 1 base, and 18 bases lay in between. In DNA form, the CDR3 reads TGTGCCAGCGGAAAGGACAGAGCTATTTCCTACGAGCAGTACTTC. Amino acid sequence: CASGKDRAISYEQYF.

The rearrangement uses TRBV6-2 or TRBV6-3 and TRBJ2-5, with a tentative D call TRBD2 (5 bases). This CDR3 contains 14 residues. Trimming removed 8 bases from V and 0 bases from J, with 13 bases in between. CDR1 and CDR2 (germline): MNHEY, SVGEGT. Here the CDR3 reads CASLRAGDQETQYF. In nucleotides, the CDR3 is TGTGCCAGCTTACGCGCCGGGGACCAAGAGACCCAGTACTTC.

The chain has TRBV4-1 and TRBJ1-2; D is ambiguous. With 4 bases removed from V and 8 bases from J, the gap between germline ends came to 20 bases. Germline V gene data show CDR1 as MGHRA and CDR2 as YSYEKL. The CDR3 totals 15 residues. CDR3 in amino acids: CASSPRAGMWRGYTF. The CDR3 bases are TGCGCCAGCAGCCCTAGGGCTGGGATGTGGAGAGGCTACACCTTC.

J is TRBJ2-5 and V is TRBV5-1, with 7 bases that match TRBD1. V shed 2 bases, J shed 3 bases, and the junction held 4 bases outside the gene matches. The CDR3 covers 14 residues. Looked up from germline, CDR1 is SGHRS and CDR2 is YFSETQ. The CDR3: CASSLKGGEETQYF. CDR3 DNA sequence: TGCGCCAGCAGCTTAAAAGGGGGCGAAGAGACCCAGTACTTC.

The chain recombines TRBV12-3 or TRBV12-4 with TRBJ2-3, with D uncertain. The CDR3 runs to 16 residues. Between the trimmed V and J ends, which lost 1 base and 1 base, there was a span of 12 bases. DNA for the CDR3: TGTGCCAGCAGTTTAGGCTCGCTACTGGGCACAGATACGCAGTATTTT. This gives the protein CASSLGSLLGTDTQYF.